The source of this T cell receptor beta chain is a study of blood T cell repertoires in COVID-19. Study at large: Specimens from acute and convalescent COVID-19 originated in the United States, Italy and Spain. PBMCs, B-cell-depleted T cells, or T cells were the source of the cDNA or gDNA that made up the material.

The authors' processing: Estimation of nucleated cell counts was performed using reference gene primer amplification. Libraries were prepared by immunoSEQ multiplex PCR; TCRdb keeps only in-frame clonotypes and omits some of them. V and J calls and clone size follow that table, whereas D and trimming were derived from the DNA. This sample yields about 140,000 clones, of which 75% to 90% are seen a single time; less than 2% belongs to the top ten. This CDR3 comprises 15 residues. Germline V CDR1 and CDR2: MNHNS, SASEGT. With 2 bases removed from V and 7 bases from J, the gap between germline ends came to 18 bases.

The source material was peripheral blood. This receptor was taken from a woman aged 45 to 65 with acute or convalescent COVID-19. The chain links TRBV6-1 to TRBJ2-7, with D possibly matching TRBD1 (7 bases). The DNA of the CDR3 is TGTGCCAGCAGTGAAAAGGGCCAGGGGGGTCGTGAGCAGTACTTC. Translating gives CASSEKGQGGREQYF.